The text below deals with one T cell receptor beta chain. The antigen it binds to is not known. No quality values exist for individual bases; no much larger clone is one base distant. TCR beta VDJ combination and CDR3 sequence profiling used genomic DNA as the template. An Illumina HiSeq 2000 was the platform used for TCR repertoire sequencing. Processing in the source paper ran as follows. Repertoire assessment relied on Simpson's diversity index, CDR3 size and DJ length profiles, and TRBV/TRBJ rearrangement plots. The immunodominant clone was defined as the most abundant DNA sequence in deep sequencing data. CDR3 amino acid sequences were screened for sharing across subjects and were compared with published repertoires and the VDJdb database. TCRdb reprocessing: public reads trimmed at Q25 with fastp, clones called with MiXCR, in-frame beta chains kept. A single entry per CDR3 protein holds the most common genes and DNA from its merged rows. TCRdb's processing, not the authors', yielded these V and J calls. This sample holds around 200,000 distinct CDR3 sequences; roughly 50% were observed only once. Of the sample, about 1.7% is held by the ten largest clones.

This sample is drawn from a study of CD8+CD57+ T cells in acquired aplastic anemia (dated by TCRdb to between 2017 and 2018). For the wider study: On average, sorted CD4+ and CD8+ cells yielded around 3.4 ug of extracted DNA, with a range of 0.2 to 27.4 ug. A CD8+CD57+ expansion meant a frequency higher than the mean frequency seen in healthy subjects. Summary of the overall study and its limitations: Some 31 CD8+ CDR3 sequences were shared between patients and controls but appeared highly expressed in patients and within their immunodominant clones. Patients and healthy controls showed no significant difference in CD8+ Simpson's diversity (P=0.060).

The CDR3 covers 14 residues, taking in both the cysteine and the phenylalanine. Only CDR3 DNA remains: 42 bases, in frame from the first base. The germline V gene gives CDR1 as SGHNT and CDR2 as YENEEA. Between the V and J ends, shortened by 0 bases and 7 bases respectively, the junction contains 13 bases. Expansion of CD8+CD57+ cells had been shown by flow cytometry in the patients chosen for sequencing. Every patient had a diagnosis of severe acquired aplastic anemia based on International Study of Aplastic Anemia and Agranulocytosis and Camitta criteria. No patient had received any therapy when blood was sampled. In this study, sorted CD4+ and CD8+ T cells from the blood of healthy subjects and of severe aplastic anemia patients had their TCR repertoires deep-sequenced. Patients were enrolled under clinicaltrials.gov protocols 00001620, 01623167, 00001397, 00071045, 00081523 and 00961064 in the USA. Ficoll-Paque density gradient centrifugation was used to isolate peripheral blood mononuclear cells. Before DNA extraction, CD4+ and CD8+ T cells were sorted by FACS or by magnetic beads.

The sequence came from a human donor with aplastic anemia. This chain joins TRBV11-3 to TRBJ2-7; the D gene cannot be named for sure. Sequenced sample: sorted CD4+, CD8+, or CD8+CD57+ T cells (not recorded which) from PBMCs. The CDR3 reads as follows: CASSLEGGIREQYF. In nucleotide form, the sequence is TGTGCCAGCAGCTTAGAGGGTGGGATTAGGGAGCAGTACTTC.